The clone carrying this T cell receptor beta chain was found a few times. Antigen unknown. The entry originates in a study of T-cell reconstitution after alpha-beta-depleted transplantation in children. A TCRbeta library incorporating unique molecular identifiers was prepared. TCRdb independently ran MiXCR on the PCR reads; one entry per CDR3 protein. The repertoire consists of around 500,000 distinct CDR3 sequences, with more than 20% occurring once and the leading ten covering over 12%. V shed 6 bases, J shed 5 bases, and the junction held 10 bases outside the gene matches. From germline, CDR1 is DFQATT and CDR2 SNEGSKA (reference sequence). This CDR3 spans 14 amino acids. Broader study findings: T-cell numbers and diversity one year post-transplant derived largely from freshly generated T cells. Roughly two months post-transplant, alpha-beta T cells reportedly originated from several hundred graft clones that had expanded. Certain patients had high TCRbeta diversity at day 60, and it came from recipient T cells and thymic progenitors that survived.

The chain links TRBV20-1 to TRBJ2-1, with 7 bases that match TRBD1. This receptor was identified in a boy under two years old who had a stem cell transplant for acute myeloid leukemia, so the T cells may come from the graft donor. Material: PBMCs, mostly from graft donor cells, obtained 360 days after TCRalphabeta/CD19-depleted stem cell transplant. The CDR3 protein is CSALLLGQDNEQFF. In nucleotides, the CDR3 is TGCAGTGCCCTCCTACTAGGACAGGACAATGAGCAGTTCTTC.